The 23 T cell receptor beta chains below come from one sample, sequenced in a study of T cells in Graves' hyperthyroidism and ophthalmopathy. Template material for amplifying TCR beta CDR3 regions consisted of RNA transcripts. First-round RT-PCR of the TCR CDR3 relied on the HTBI primer set. TCRdb passed the multiplex PCR reads through MiXCR, listing each CDR3 protein once. Of 500,000 to 600,000 distinct CDR3 sequences detected, 40% to 55% appear once; the ten largest clones hold 15% to 20%. Material: peripheral blood or thyroid tissue (not recorded which). The receptors derive from an adult woman with Graves' disease, either hyperthyroidism or ophthalmopathy (not recorded which).

The chain employs TRBV20-1 and TRBJ2-7; 7 bases match TRBD2. The CDR3 length is 15 residues. The germline CDR1 and CDR2 sequences are DFQATT and SNEGSKA (reference sequence). The junction had 12 bases not matched to a gene; V was cut back by 3 bases and J by 4 bases. CDR3 amino acids: CSARTPWGEGYEQYF. The CDR3 DNA reads TGCAGTGCTAGGACCCCTTGGGGGGAGGGGTACGAGCAGTACTTC.

This clonotype has at least ten counts. CDR3 in DNA: TGCGCCAGCAGCGTTGACAGTCCTAATCAGCCCCAGCATTTT. Protein sequence: CASSVDSPNQPQHF. The J gene is TRBJ1-5, the V gene TRBV5-1; TRBD1 is a possible D gene (5 bases). Germline V gives CDR1 SGHRS, CDR2 YFSETQ. This CDR3 spans 14 amino acids. Trimming pared 4 bases from V and 4 bases from J, leaving 12 bases between.

For this clonotype: The conserved phenylalanine or tryptophan normally closing the CDR3 is absent here, so this likely arose from a read error. The chain combines TRBV29-1 with TRBJ2-7, with D maybe TRBD2 (6 bases). The length of the CDR3 is 12 residues. Germline-derived CDR1 and CDR2 are SQVTM and ANQGSEA. V gave up 3 bases and J gave up 3 bases, with 9 bases separating them. For the CDR3, the DNA is TGCAGCGTTGAGGTAGCGGACTACGAGCAGTACTCC. This gives the protein CSVEVADYEQYS.

This clonotype has more than one count but fewer than ten. The chain joins TRBV25-1 to TRBJ1-2, with D hard to call. CDR3 length: 13 residues. Germline V gene sequence: CDR1 MGHDK, CDR2 SYGVNS. V was clipped by 1 base and J by 8 bases, with 11 bases between them. The CDR3 spells CASSESGVSGYTF. Written as DNA, the CDR3 is TGTGCCAGCAGTGAATCAGGAGTCAGCGGCTACACCTTC.

A few counts support this clonotype. V is TRBV24-1 and J is TRBJ2-3; D might be TRBD1 (6 bases). Per germline, CDR1 KGHDR and CDR2 SFDVKD. This CDR3 comprises 15 residues. The germline V and J ends were trimmed by 1 base and 2 bases, with 9 bases remaining between them. CDR3: CATSDLNRDTDTQYF. The CDR3 DNA sequence: TGTGCCACCAGTGATTTAAACAGGGACACAGATACGCAGTATTTT.

This clonotype was seen many times. One junction end does not reproduce the germline sequence, and a read error may be involved. The gene calls are TRBV13 and TRBJ1-6; a weak D match, TRBD1 (6 bases). This CDR3 has 13 residues. Germline V gene sequence: CDR1 PRHDT, CDR2 FYEKMQ (reference sequence). This CDR3 is CASSLGGNSPLHF. CDR3 DNA: TGTGCCAGCAGTTTAGGGGGGAATTCACCCCTCCACTTT.

The rearrangement links TRBV15 to TRBJ2-7; 7 positions match TRBD2. The V segment lost 8 bases and the J segment 3 bases; nucleotides outside the gene matches: 7. From germline, CDR1 is LNHNV and CDR2 YYDKDF (reference sequence). This CDR3 has 13 amino acids. CDR3 region: CATRARGNYEQYF. The CDR3 DNA reads as TGTGCCACCCGGGCGCGGGGGAACTACGAGCAGTACTTC.

This clonotype came up many times. The chain has TRBV7-6 and TRBJ2-2; no firm D call. The CDR3 has 16 amino acids. V shed 1 base and J shed 0 bases, with 9 bases lying between them. Germline values: CDR1 SGHVS, CDR2 FNYEAQ. This CDR3 is CASSLGKRTNTGELFF. CDR3 nucleotide sequence: TGTGCCAGCAGCTTAGGGAAGCGTACGAACACCGGGGAGCTGTTTTTT.

This clonotype was detected ten times or more. V is TRBV7-2 and J is TRBJ2-7; 13 bases line up with TRBD2. V trimming: 7 bases; J trimming: 2 bases; junction bases outside the gene matches: 5. Germline CDR1 SGHTA, CDR2 FQGNSA. The CDR3 sequence is 15 residues long. This chain's CDR3 is CASTKLAGGPYEQYF. The CDR3 DNA follows: TGTGCCAGCACCAAACTAGCGGGAGGGCCCTACGAGCAGTACTTC.

This chain uses TRBV25-1 with TRBJ1-4; the match to TRBD1 covers 7 bases. The CDR3 is made up of 16 amino acids. In germline, CDR1 is MGHDK, CDR2 SYGVNS. Trimming cost V 4 bases and J 7 bases; bases outside gene matches: 12. In DNA form, the CDR3 reads TGTGCCAGCAGTGCCTCCGAGACAGGGTCCGGTGAAAAACTGTTTTTT. It encodes CASSASETGSGEKLFF.

The chain carries TRBV7-8 and TRBJ1-1, with 8 bases fitting TRBD1. The germline gives CDR1 SGHVS, CDR2 FQNEAQ. The J segment lost 10 bases and the V segment lost 3 bases, leaving 10 bases of the junction unmatched. This CDR3 has 14 residues. CDR3 DNA: TGTGCCAGCAGCTTCCTTAGACAGGGGACGAGAGCTTTCTTT. Amino acid sequence: CASSFLRQGTRAFF.

The rearrangement uses TRBV7-2 and TRBJ2-1; 9 bases map to TRBD2. There are 15 residues in the CDR3. CDR1 is SGHTA, CDR2 FQGNSA, per germline. V gave up 2 bases and J gave up 4 bases; unmatched junction bases: 3. The CDR3 region is CASSLRGRGYNEQFF. The CDR3 DNA reads as TGTGCCAGCAGCTTACGCGGGAGGGGGTACAATGAGCAGTTCTTC.

The chain links TRBV29-1 to TRBJ2-5; no clear D. Germline CDR1 SQVTM, CDR2 ANQGSEA. V lost 0 bases, J lost 2 bases, and 16 bases lay in between. The CDR3 is 16 residues long. The CDR3 sequence: CSVEDFSAARQETQYF. DNA for the CDR3: TGCAGCGTTGAAGATTTTAGTGCAGCCCGACAAGAGACCCAGTACTTC.

This chain joins TRBV7-2 and TRBJ1-2; possible D gene TRBD1, 5 bases. The V gene lost 5 bases and the J gene lost 3 bases, with 16 bases spanning the gap. Germline loops: CDR1 SGHTA, CDR2 FQGNSA. The CDR3 totals 15 residues. CDR3 bases: TGTGCCAGCAGCGGCTCCAGGGCGAGAGACTATGGCTACACCTTC. Translated: CASSGSRARDYGYTF.

The chain couples TRBV29-1 to TRBJ1-2; D is uncertain. Trimming took off 0 bases at V and 5 bases at J, with 13 bases between the two ends. The CDR3 length is 14 residues. CDR1 is SQVTM and CDR2 is ANQGSEA in the germline V gene. CDR3 nucleotides: TGCAGCGTTGAAGATCTCCGGCGGGAATATGGCTACACCTTC. Translation gives CSVEDLRREYGYTF.

The CDR3 is CASSTYRGKNTEAFF. For the CDR3, the DNA is TGTGCCAGCAGCACTTACAGGGGGAAGAACACTGAAGCTTTCTTT. This sequence joins TRBV11-2 and TRBJ1-1; 8 bases fit TRBD1. With V trimmed by 5 bases and J by 1 base, 6 bases remained unmatched. The CDR3 extends over 15 amino acids. Germline V gene sequence: CDR1 SGHAT, CDR2 FQNNGV.

The genes are TRBV5-1 and TRBJ2-5, with 9 bases identical to TRBD2. Germline V CDR1 and CDR2: SGHRS, YFSETQ. V lost 0 bases and J lost 2; bases outside the gene matches: 5. The CDR3 contains 16 residues. The CDR3 loop is CASSLVAGGPQETQYF. The CDR3 DNA follows: TGCGCCAGCAGCTTGGTTGCGGGAGGGCCACAAGAGACCCAGTACTTC.

This chain joins TRBV3-1 and TRBJ1-1; D perhaps matches TRBD1 (5 bases). CDR3 length equals 13 residues. Germline V gene lookup returns CDR1 LGHDT and CDR2 YNNKEL (reference sequence). The ends were cut back, 0 bases at V and 4 bases at J, with 6 bases in the middle. The CDR3 region is CASSQEGVTEAFF. CDR3 DNA: TGTGCCAGCAGCCAAGAGGGGGTCACTGAAGCTTTCTTT.

This clonotype was found many times. The V and J genes are TRBV20-1 and TRBJ2-7, with no clear D. Germline V gene sequence: CDR1 DFQATT, CDR2 SNEGSKA (reference sequence). Trimming stripped 6 bases from V and 0 bases from J, with 6 bases between. CDR3 length equals 11 residues. The CDR3 sequence is CSAPRSYEQYF. DNA for the CDR3: TGCAGTGCCCCGCGCTCCTACGAGCAGTACTTC.

As to this clonotype: Mismatch with germline at one junction end may stem from a read error. The rearrangement uses TRBV5-1 and TRBJ2-7; 7 bases match TRBD2. The CDR3 is made up of 13 amino acids. Germline assignment: CDR1 SGHRS and CDR2 YFSETQ. This CDR3 reads CASSLAGAYGQYF. In DNA form, the CDR3 reads TGTGCCAGCAGCTTGGCGGGAGCATACGGGCAGTACTTC.

This clonotype was seen only once. The chain has TRBV20-1 and TRBJ2-5, with a possible D match to TRBD2 (6 bases). The germline V gene has CDR1 DFQATT and CDR2 SNEGSKA (reference sequence). Trimming removed 3 bases from V and 3 bases from J, with 11 bases in between. The CDR3 spans 13 residues. The CDR3 DNA sequence: TGCAGTGCTAGTCCCGTAGCGGAAGAGACCCAGTACTTC. Protein sequence: CSASPVAEETQYF.

This clonotype has ten or more counts. The CDR3 DNA reads as TGTGCCAGCAGCCGGGTGGAGGGGCCCTTGAACACTGAAGCTTTCTTT. This encodes CASSRVEGPLNTEAFF. The rearrangement uses TRBV14 and TRBJ1-1; perhaps TRBD1 as D (5 bases). Trimming removed 4 bases from V and 0 bases from J, with 15 bases in between. The CDR3 sequence is 16 residues long. Germline CDR1 reads SGHDN; CDR2 reads FVKESK. The variable domain in full, completed from reference TRBV14 and TRBJ1-1, reads EAGVTQFPSHSVIEKGQTVTLRCDPISGHDNLYWYRRVMGKEIKFLLHFVKESKQDESGMPNNRFLAERTGGTYSTLKVQPAELEDSGVYFCASSRVEGPLNTEAFFGQGTRLTVV.

Details on this clonotype: This clone may be a read error of a much larger clone one base away. The chain has TRBV5-1 and TRBJ2-5; no clear D gene. Between the trimmed V and J ends, which lost 0 bases and 4 bases, there was a span of 13 bases. The CDR3 extends over 15 amino acids. The germline V gene encodes CDR1 SGHRS and CDR2 YFSETQ. This CDR3 is CASSLVRPKRETQYF. The CDR3 DNA sequence: TGCGCCAGCAGCTTGGTACGGCCTAAAAGAGAGACCCAGTACTTC.